A selection of T cell receptor beta chains follows, all from one sample in a study of blood T cell repertoires in COVID-19. The method was immunoSEQ multiplex PCR; TCRdb's version includes in-frame clones alone and lacks a portion of them. The sample contains over 200,000 clones, around 87% of which appear only once. Sequenced input: peripheral blood. These receptors originate from a man aged 60 to 69 who had recovered from COVID-19. Both conserved end residues are part of each CDR3. The D gene is left open where the match is weak. Not all rows give a size; the values are once, few, many and, for expanded clones, a class.

j_gene: TRBJ2-2; abundance: once; v_gene: TRBV10-3; d_gene: NA; CDR3nt: TGTGCCATCGGGGGGTGGCACCACACCGGGGAGCTGTTTTTT; CDR3aa: CAIGGWHHTGELFF
j_gene: TRBJ2-5; abundance: NA; v_gene: TRBV24-1; d_gene: TRBD2; CDR3nt: TGTGCCACCAGTGATCCAGCGGGGAGGGGAGAGACCCAGTACTTC; CDR3aa: CATSDPAGRGETQYF
j_gene: TRBJ1-5; abundance: NA; v_gene: TRBV28; d_gene: NA; CDR3nt: TGTGCCAGCACTTCCTCGGGGAGGAATAGCAATCAGCCCCAGCATTTT; CDR3aa: CASTSSGRNSNQPQHF
j_gene: TRBJ1-6; abundance: NA; v_gene: TRBV6-5; d_gene: NA; CDR3nt: TGTGCCAGCAGCCCCACGGGATCACCCCTCCACTTT; CDR3aa: CASSPTGSPLHF
j_gene: TRBJ1-2; abundance: NA; v_gene: TRBV5-1; d_gene: TRBD1; CDR3nt: TGCGCCAGCAGCCAATCCCCAGGGGGCCCTATGGCTTGGACCTTC; CDR3aa: CASSQSPGGPMAWTF
j_gene: TRBJ2-1; abundance: NA; v_gene: TRBV29-1; d_gene: NA; CDR3nt: TGCAGCGTTTCCACACCCATGGATGAGCAGTTCTTC; CDR3aa: CSVSTPMDEQFF
j_gene: TRBJ1-2; abundance: NA; v_gene: TRBV6-5; d_gene: NA; CDR3nt: TGTGCCAGCCGTCTGACAGTCTATGGCTACACCTTC; CDR3aa: CASRLTVYGYTF
j_gene: TRBJ1-1; abundance: NA; v_gene: TRBV29-1; d_gene: TRBD1; CDR3nt: TGCAGCGTTCAGGGACAGGAGGGGACTGAAGCTTTCTTT; CDR3aa: CSVQGQEGTEAFF
j_gene: TRBJ1-5; abundance: once; v_gene: TRBV19; d_gene: NA; CDR3nt: TGTGCCAGTAGTATGGAGGGTAGTCAGCCCCAGCATTTT; CDR3aa: CASSMEGSQPQHF
j_gene: TRBJ2-7; abundance: NA; v_gene: TRBV6-5; d_gene: NA; CDR3nt: TGTGCCAGCACCTCTAGCGCCCGCTCCTACGAGCAGTACTTC; CDR3aa: CASTSSARSYEQYF
j_gene: TRBJ1-2; abundance: NA; v_gene: TRBV30; d_gene: NA; CDR3nt: TGTGCCTGGGGACAGTCCTATGGCTACACCTTC; CDR3aa: CAWGQSYGYTF
j_gene: TRBJ2-3; abundance: NA; v_gene: TRBV3-1/TRBV3-2; d_gene: NA; CDR3nt: TGTGCCAGCAGCCAGGAGAGCGGTGCCACAGATACGCAGTATTTT; CDR3aa: CASSQESGATDTQYF
j_gene: TRBJ2-2; abundance: NA; v_gene: TRBV3-1/TRBV3-2; d_gene: NA; CDR3nt: TGTGCCAGCAGCCAAAAACCCGGGGGGAACACCGGGGAGCTGTTTTTT; CDR3aa: CASSQKPGGNTGELFF
j_gene: TRBJ1-4; abundance: NA; v_gene: TRBV6-5; d_gene: TRBD1; CDR3nt: TGTGCCAGCAGAGCCGGGACAGGGAGTGAAAAACTGTTTTTT; CDR3aa: CASRAGTGSEKLFF
j_gene: TRBJ1-6; abundance: NA; v_gene: TRBV30; d_gene: NA; CDR3nt: TGTGCCTGGAGTGTTAGCTCCTATAATTCACCCCTCCACTTT; CDR3aa: CAWSVSSYNSPLHF
j_gene: TRBJ2-7; abundance: NA; v_gene: TRBV28; d_gene: TRBD1; CDR3nt: TGTGCCAGCAGTTTAGGACAGGGCGCTTCGGGGCAGTACTTC; CDR3aa: CASSLGQGASGQYF
j_gene: TRBJ2-3; abundance: NA; v_gene: TRBV6-1; d_gene: TRBD1; CDR3nt: TGTGCCAGCAGTGAACGCAACAGGGGGAAAGATACGCAGTATTTT; CDR3aa: CASSERNRGKDTQYF
j_gene: TRBJ1-1; abundance: NA; v_gene: TRBV19; d_gene: NA; CDR3nt: TGTGCCAGTAGTGATCGGGGGAACACTGAAGCTTTCTTT; CDR3aa: CASSDRGNTEAFF
j_gene: TRBJ1-3; abundance: NA; v_gene: TRBV6-6; d_gene: NA; CDR3nt: TGTGCCAGCAGCCGGGTCTCTGGAAACACCATATATTTT; CDR3aa: CASSRVSGNTIYF
j_gene: TRBJ2-7; abundance: NA; v_gene: TRBV3-1/TRBV3-2; d_gene: NA; CDR3nt: TGTGCCAGCAGCCAAGATGTAACAGGGTGTAACGAGCAGTACTTC; CDR3aa: CASSQDVTGCNEQYF
j_gene: TRBJ1-1; abundance: NA; v_gene: TRBV9; d_gene: TRBD1; CDR3nt: TGTGCCAGCAGCGTAGAGGGACAGCAAAGGAACACTGAAGCTTTCTTT; CDR3aa: CASSVEGQQRNTEAFF
j_gene: TRBJ1-1; abundance: NA; v_gene: TRBV19; d_gene: NA; CDR3nt: TGTGCCAGTAGTATAGTTGGCAGGTCCTCCCCGAACACTGAAGCTTTCTTT; CDR3aa: CASSIVGRSSPNTEAFF
j_gene: TRBJ2-7; abundance: once; v_gene: TRBV11-3; d_gene: TRBD1; CDR3nt: TGTGCCAGCAGCGCAGGGGGTACGACCTACGAGCAGTACTTC; CDR3aa: CASSAGGTTYEQYF
j_gene: TRBJ1-2; abundance: few; v_gene: TRBV6-5; d_gene: NA; CDR3nt: TGTGCCAGCATCATCTACCGGGGCTATGGCTACACCTTC; CDR3aa: CASIIYRGYGYTF
j_gene: TRBJ2-3; abundance: NA; v_gene: TRBV5-3; d_gene: NA; CDR3nt: TGTGCCAGAAGCTTGTGGAGCTCCCCAGATACGCAGTATTTT; CDR3aa: CARSLWSSPDTQYF
j_gene: TRBJ1-1; abundance: NA; v_gene: TRBV14; d_gene: NA; CDR3nt: TGTGCCAGCAGCCAAAGAGTGGCTCCGAGGGCTGAAGCTTTCTTT; CDR3aa: CASSQRVAPRAEAFF
j_gene: TRBJ1-1; abundance: NA; v_gene: TRBV7-3; d_gene: NA; CDR3nt: TGTGCCAGCAGCCAGTCCTCACTTCAGGGAACTGAAGCTTTCTTT; CDR3aa: CASSQSSLQGTEAFF
j_gene: TRBJ1-4; abundance: few; v_gene: TRBV10-3; d_gene: NA; CDR3nt: TGTGCCATCAGTCCGGGGAGGGAAAAACTGTTTTTT; CDR3aa: CAISPGREKLFF
j_gene: TRBJ2-3; abundance: NA; v_gene: TRBV11-3; d_gene: NA; CDR3nt: TGTGCCAGCAGCCCGGGATCTAGCACAGATACGCAGTATTTT; CDR3aa: CASSPGSSTDTQYF
j_gene: TRBJ2-7; abundance: once; v_gene: TRBV27; d_gene: TRBD1; CDR3nt: TGTGCCAGCAGTTTAGGGCACGGGACAGGGGGCTACGAGCAGTACTTC; CDR3aa: CASSLGHGTGGYEQYF
j_gene: TRBJ2-1; abundance: few; v_gene: TRBV7-9; d_gene: TRBD2; CDR3nt: TGTGCCAGCAGCGGGGGACTAGCGGTAAATGAGCAGTTCTTC; CDR3aa: CASSGGLAVNEQFF
j_gene: TRBJ2-5; abundance: NA; v_gene: TRBV27; d_gene: NA; CDR3nt: TGTGCCAGCAGCCTCGGGAGCCAAGAGACCCAGTACTTC; CDR3aa: CASSLGSQETQYF
j_gene: TRBJ2-7; abundance: NA; v_gene: TRBV27; d_gene: TRBD2; CDR3nt: TGTGCCAGCAGACCGCGCGGGGGAGCCTACGAGCAGTACTTC; CDR3aa: CASRPRGGAYEQYF